These 19 T cell receptor beta chains originate from one sample sequenced in a study of T cells in Graves' hyperthyroidism and ophthalmopathy. RNA transcripts yielded amplified TCR beta CDR3 regions. The HTBI set primed first-round TCR CDR3 RT-PCR. TCRdb passed the multiplex PCR reads through MiXCR, listing each CDR3 protein once. The sample has about 130,000 distinct CDR3 sequences; less than 25% are singletons. Sequenced sample: blood. Receptors originate from a woman in her 50s with Graves' hyperthyroidism that later progressed to Graves' ophthalmopathy.

This clonotype appeared many times. This chain links TRBV12-3 or TRBV12-4 with TRBJ1-1; TRBD1 is a possible D gene (6 bases). The CDR3 length is 12 residues. Deletions cut 7 bases from V and 6 bases from J, with 12 bases between. As DNA, the CDR3 is TGTGCCAGCAAAGGGGGGATAGCTGAAGCTTTCTTT. Amino acid sequence: CASKGGIAEAFF.

This clonotype was observed a few times. The rearrangement joins TRBV5-1 to TRBJ2-1; TRBD2 aligns across 8 bases. This CDR3 is 15 amino acids long. CDR1 and CDR2 from the germline V gene are SGHRS and YFSETQ. The V and J ends lost 1 base and 1 base, in that order; junction bases with no gene match: 1. The CDR3 sequence is CASSLQRESYNEQFF. CDR3 DNA: TGCGCCAGCAGCTTGCAGCGGGAGTCCTACAATGAGCAGTTCTTC.

This clonotype has a count of ten or more. This chain links TRBV15 with TRBJ2-7; TRBD2 is a possible D gene (5 bases). Germline loops: CDR1 LNHNV, CDR2 YYDKDF (reference sequence). The CDR3 is 18 residues long. V lost 2 bases, J lost 0 bases, and 20 bases lay in between. CDR3 in DNA: TGTGCCACCAGCAGATACAAACGAGGGCGCATAAGCTCCTACGAGCAGTACTTC. It specifies CATSRYKRGRISSYEQYF. Drawing the rest from reference TRBV15 and TRBJ2-7, the complete variable domain is DAMVIQNPRYQVTQFGKPVTLSCSQTLNHNVMYWYQQKSSQAPKLLFHYYDKDFNNEADTPDNFQSRRPNTSFCFLDIRSPGLGDTAMYLCATSRYKRGRISSYEQYFGPGTRLTVT.

In this sample, this clonotype turned up many times. This sequence joins TRBV3-1 and TRBJ1-1; D is ambiguous. The CDR3 runs to 15 residues. Per the germline V gene, CDR1 is LGHDT and CDR2 is YNNKEL (reference sequence). V was cut by 1 base and J by 4 bases, with 13 bases left in between. In nucleotides, the CDR3 is TGTGCCAGCAGCCAAGTTTGGCCGGGGATCACTGAAGCTTTCTTT. It is translated as CASSQVWPGITEAFF.

This clonotype has a count of ten or more. The CDR3 here is CASSVGSQAVTEAFF. The CDR3 DNA follows: TGTGCCAGCAGCGTAGGCAGCCAGGCAGTTACTGAAGCTTTCTTT. V and J are TRBV9 and TRBJ1-1; D gene unclear. From germline, CDR1 is SGDLS and CDR2 YYNGEE. The CDR3 sequence is 15 residues long. V was clipped by 0 bases and J by 5 bases, with 14 bases between them.

This clonotype was recorded at least ten times. The rearrangement joins TRBV5-6 to TRBJ1-2; 7 bases are shared with TRBD1. The CDR3 has 13 amino acids. The J segment lost 2 bases and the V segment lost 4 bases, leaving 2 bases of the junction unmatched. Germline assignment: CDR1 SGHDT and CDR2 YYEEEE. In DNA form, the CDR3 reads TGTGCCAGCAGCCCAGGGGGGAACTATGGCTACACCTTC. Its translation is CASSPGGNYGYTF.

This clonotype has only a few counts. At one end the junction does not follow the germline gene, possibly because of a read error. V and J are TRBV10-3 and TRBJ2-7, with TRBD2 matching 7 bases. Germline V lookup: CDR1 ENHRY, CDR2 SYGVKD. This CDR3 is built from 16 residues. CDR3 residues: CAISELTSRSSDEQYF. The CDR3 DNA reads as TGTGCCATCAGCGAGTTGACTAGCCGGAGCAGCGACGAGCAGTACTTC.

DNA for the CDR3: TGTGCCAGCAGCTTAGATACCCACACAGATACGCAGTATTTT. Residues: CASSLDTHTDTQYF. This rearrangement joins TRBV11-2 to TRBJ2-3, with unresolved D. The germline V gene has CDR1 SGHAT and CDR2 FQNNGV. The V gene lost 0 bases and the J gene lost 2 bases, with 6 bases spanning the gap. The CDR3 totals 14 residues.

This clonotype showed up many times. This rearrangement joins TRBV28 to TRBJ1-3; 10 bases match TRBD1. The J segment lost 7 bases and the V segment lost 2 bases, leaving 2 bases of the junction unmatched. The CDR3 is made up of 14 amino acids. CDR1 is MDHEN and CDR2 is SYDVKM in the germline V gene. CDR3 DNA: TGTGCCAGCAGTTTACCGGGACAGGGGAACACCATATATTTT. Translated, it gives CASSLPGQGNTIYF.

The chain couples TRBV6-1 to TRBJ1-2; D gene ambiguous. The ends were cut back, 6 bases at V and 4 bases at J, with 21 bases in the middle. Germline CDR1 reads MNHNS; CDR2 reads SASEGT. This CDR3 is 16 amino acids long. As DNA, the CDR3 is TGTGCCAGCAGCAAGGCGCTGGTCGAGGGTCCCTATGGCTACACCTTC. As protein: CASSKALVEGPYGYTF.

This clonotype was seen repeatedly, ten times or more. The V call is TRBV28, the J call TRBJ1-2, with 9 bases fitting TRBD1. The CDR3 sequence is 17 residues long. CDR1 is MDHEN, CDR2 SYDVKM, per germline. J lost 5 bases, V lost 5 bases, and 15 bases had no gene match. The CDR3 nucleotides read TGTGCCAGCAGTACCCCGGGACAGGGTGCGACCGGGTATGGCTACACCTTC. Translated: CASSTPGQGATGYGYTF.

This clonotype was found many times. The chain uses TRBV20-1 and TRBJ1-1; 9 nucleotides agree with TRBD1. J was trimmed by 0 bases and V by 2 bases; bases with no gene match: 7. In germline, CDR1 is DFQATT, CDR2 SNEGSKA (reference sequence). This CDR3 comprises 16 residues. CDR3 DNA sequence: TGCAGTGCTAGAACCGGACAGGGGTACATGAACACTGAAGCTTTCTTT. This codes for CSARTGQGYMNTEAFF.

In this sample, this clonotype turned up many times. V and J are TRBV28 and TRBJ2-4; TRBD2 might be the D (5 bases). CDR1 MDHEN and CDR2 SYDVKM come from the germline V gene. The CDR3 is 15 amino acids. Trimming removed 8 bases at V and 0 bases at J, with 14 bases between. The CDR3 bases are TGTGCCAGCCGTCGCAGAGGGCCAGCCAAAAACATTCAGTACTTC. It translates to CASRRRGPAKNIQYF.

The chain is built from TRBV24-1 and TRBJ1-5; 9 nucleotides line up with TRBD1. CDR1 is KGHDR, CDR2 SFDVKD, per germline. Unmatched junction bases numbered 9, after V lost 4 bases and J lost 6 bases. The CDR3 contains 16 residues. This CDR3 is CATSDPTGGAGQPQHF. Written as DNA, the CDR3 is TGTGCCACCAGTGACCCAACAGGGGGCGCAGGTCAGCCCCAGCATTTT.

This clonotype has ten or more counts. The chain uses TRBV9 and TRBJ1-1; 7 bases line up with TRBD1. The J segment lost 0 bases and the V segment lost 3 bases, leaving 11 bases of the junction unmatched. The CDR3 runs to 17 residues. Germline CDR1 reads SGDLS; CDR2 reads YYNGEE. The CDR3 sequence is CASSAGTVVGMNTEAFF. CDR3 nucleotide sequence: TGTGCCAGCAGCGCCGGGACAGTGGTAGGGATGAACACTGAAGCTTTCTTT.

This clonotype has ten or more counts. The chain employs TRBV27 and TRBJ1-1; TRBD1 is a possible D gene (5 bases). CDR1 is MNHEY, CDR2 SMNVEV, per germline (reference sequence). The CDR3 runs 13 residues. V lost 10 bases and J lost 0, with 12 bases in between. The CDR3 here is CATRGGLNTEAFF. The CDR3 DNA reads as TGTGCCACCCGGGGGGGTTTGAACACTGAAGCTTTCTTT.

V is TRBV10-3 and J is TRBJ2-5; the D is unclear. Germline V gene sequence: CDR1 ENHRY, CDR2 SYGVKD. Trimming pared 4 bases from V and 2 bases from J, leaving 8 bases between. The CDR3 spans 13 residues. The CDR3 sequence is CAISVRQQETQYF. The CDR3 nucleotides are TGTGCCATCAGTGTGAGGCAACAAGAGACCCAGTACTTC.

Only a few counts were recorded for this clonotype. The CDR3 DNA reads TGCGCCAGCAGCTTGGGGCTAGCGGGAGCCGCCCAAGAGACCCAGTACTTC. Its translation: CASSLGLAGAAQETQYF. The V call is TRBV5-1, the J call TRBJ2-5, with 10 positions matching TRBD2. J was trimmed by 1 base and V by 0 bases; bases with no gene match: 6. From germline, CDR1 is SGHRS and CDR2 YFSETQ. The CDR3 spans 17 residues.

This sequence joins TRBV20-1 and TRBJ2-1; unclear D gene. With 0 bases removed from V and 2 bases from J, the gap between germline ends came to 8 bases. Germline V gene sequence: CDR1 DFQATT, CDR2 SNEGSKA (reference sequence). The CDR3 runs to 14 residues. The CDR3 nucleotides are TGCAGTGCTAGAGATGGTCAGACCTACAATGAGCAGTTCTTC. Protein sequence: CSARDGQTYNEQFF.